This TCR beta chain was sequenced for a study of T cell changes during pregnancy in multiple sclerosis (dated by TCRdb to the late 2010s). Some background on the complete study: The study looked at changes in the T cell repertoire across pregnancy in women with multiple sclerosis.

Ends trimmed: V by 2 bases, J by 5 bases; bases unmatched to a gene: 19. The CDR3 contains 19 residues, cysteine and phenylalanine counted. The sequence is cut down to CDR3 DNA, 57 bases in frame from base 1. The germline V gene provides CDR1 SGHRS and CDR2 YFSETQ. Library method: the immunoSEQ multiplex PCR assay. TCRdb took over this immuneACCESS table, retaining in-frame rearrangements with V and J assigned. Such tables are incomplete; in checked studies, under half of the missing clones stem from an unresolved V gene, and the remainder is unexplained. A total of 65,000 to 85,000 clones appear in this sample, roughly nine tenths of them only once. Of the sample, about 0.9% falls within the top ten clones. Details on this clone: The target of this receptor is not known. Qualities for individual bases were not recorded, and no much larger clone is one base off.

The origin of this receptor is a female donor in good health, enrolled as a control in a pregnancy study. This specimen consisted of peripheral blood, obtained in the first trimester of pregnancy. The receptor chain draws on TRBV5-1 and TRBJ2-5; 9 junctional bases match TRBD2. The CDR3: CASSFLVKRGARFDETQYF. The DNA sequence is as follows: TGCGCCAGCAGCTTTCTTGTCAAGCGGGGGGCCCGATTTGATGAGACCCAGTACTTC.